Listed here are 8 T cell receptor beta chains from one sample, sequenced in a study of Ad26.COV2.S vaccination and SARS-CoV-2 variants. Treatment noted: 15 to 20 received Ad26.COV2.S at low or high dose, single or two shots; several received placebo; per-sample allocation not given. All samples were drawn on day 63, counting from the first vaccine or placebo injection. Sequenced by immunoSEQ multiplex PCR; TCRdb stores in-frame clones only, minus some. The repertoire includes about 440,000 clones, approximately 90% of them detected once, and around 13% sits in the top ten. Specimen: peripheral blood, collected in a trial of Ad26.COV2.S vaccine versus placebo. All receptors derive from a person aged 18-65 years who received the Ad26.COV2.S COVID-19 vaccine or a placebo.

For the CDR3, the DNA is TGTGCCAGCAGTTTATTAGAGACCCAGTACTTC. Encoded protein: CASSLLETQYF. The chain carries TRBV27 and TRBJ2-5; D unresolved. The V gene's germline CDR1 is MNHEY and CDR2 SMNVEV (reference sequence). The CDR3 runs to 11 residues. Between the trimmed V and J ends, which lost 1 base and 4 bases, there was a span of 1 base.

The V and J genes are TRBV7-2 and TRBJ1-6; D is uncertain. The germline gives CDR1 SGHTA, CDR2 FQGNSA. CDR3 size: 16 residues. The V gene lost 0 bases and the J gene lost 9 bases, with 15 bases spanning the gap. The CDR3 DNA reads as TGTGCCAGCAGCTTAGCTTTGGGTAGAGGAGGTTCACCCCTCCACTTT. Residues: CASSLALGRGGSPLHF.

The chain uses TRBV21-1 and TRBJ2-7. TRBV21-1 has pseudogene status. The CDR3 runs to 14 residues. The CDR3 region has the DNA TGTGCCAGCAGCACCGGGACGGCTACCTACGAGCAGTACTTC. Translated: CASSTGTATYEQYF.

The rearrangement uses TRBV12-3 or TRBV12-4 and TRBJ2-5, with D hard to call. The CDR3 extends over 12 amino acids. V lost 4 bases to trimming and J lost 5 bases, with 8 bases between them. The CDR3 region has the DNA TGTGCCAGCAGTTCCCCGTGGGAGACCCAGTACTTC. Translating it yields CASSSPWETQYF.

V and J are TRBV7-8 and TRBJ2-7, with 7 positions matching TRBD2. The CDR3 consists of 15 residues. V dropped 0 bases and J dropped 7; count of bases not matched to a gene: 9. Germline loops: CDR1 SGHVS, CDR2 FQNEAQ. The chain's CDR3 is CASSLAASLGGEQYF. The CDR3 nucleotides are TGTGCCAGCAGCTTAGCGGCCTCCCTGGGGGGGGAGCAGTACTTC.

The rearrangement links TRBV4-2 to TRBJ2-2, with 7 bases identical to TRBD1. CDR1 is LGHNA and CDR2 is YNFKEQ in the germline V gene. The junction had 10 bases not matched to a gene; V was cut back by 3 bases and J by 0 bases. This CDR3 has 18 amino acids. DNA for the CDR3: TGTGCCAGCAGCCATACAACCCGAGGGGGCGCGAACACCGGGGAGCTGTTTTTT. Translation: CASSHTTRGGANTGELFF.

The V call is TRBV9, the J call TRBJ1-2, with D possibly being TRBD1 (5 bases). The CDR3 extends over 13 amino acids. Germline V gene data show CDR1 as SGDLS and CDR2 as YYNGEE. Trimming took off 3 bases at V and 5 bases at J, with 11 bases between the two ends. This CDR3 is CASSGAEGYGYTF. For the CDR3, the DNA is TGTGCCAGCAGCGGAGCTGAGGGGTATGGCTACACCTTC.

CDR3 DNA sequence: TGTGCCAGCAGTGCAAGGACCCCTCGAAGGCAGTTCTTC. This gives the protein CASSARTPRRQFF. V usage is TRBV28 and J usage is TRBJ2-1; D is undetermined. From germline, CDR1 is MDHEN and CDR2 SYDVKM. CDR3 size: 13 residues. Trimming took 5 bases from V and 12 from J, leaving 17 bases between them.